These 2 T cell receptor beta chains came from one sample sequenced in a study of blood T cell repertoires in COVID-19. Data came from immunoSEQ multiplex PCR; TCRdb stores just in-frame clones and leaves some out. The profile shows some 350,000 clones, 90% of them singletons. The sequenced sample was peripheral blood. The receptors shown here come from a man younger than 30 with active or convalescent COVID-19.

The count of this clone is one. Germline is not matched at one junction end, which may reflect a read error. J is TRBJ2-6 and V is TRBV11-2; 8 nucleotides agree with TRBD1. This CDR3 is built from 16 residues. Germline lookup yields CDR1 SGHAT and CDR2 FQNNGV. The CDR3, as DNA: TGTGCCAGCAGCTCGCCAGGGGGCGGTGGGGCCAACGTGCTGACTTTC. Its protein product is CASSSPGGGGANVLTF.

This chain links TRBV5-4 with TRBJ1-4; the D is unclear. The length of the CDR3 is 15 residues. In germline, CDR1 is SGHNT, CDR2 YYREEE (reference sequence). The V end was cut by 1 base, the J end by 7 bases, with 14 bases between. CDR3 DNA: TGTGCCAGCAGCTTGCGCGGCAGGCGGGGTGAAAAACTGTTTTTT. Translation: CASSLRGRRGEKLFF.